This T cell receptor (beta chain) was sequenced during a study of radiotherapy plus CTLA-4 blockade in lung cancer. The repertoire was sequenced with immunoSEQ multiplex PCR; TCRdb's copy has only in-frame clones and lacks some. The sample lists 40,000 to 55,000 clones; around 77% were seen once. This clonotype originated in a human donor with non-small cell lung cancer whose response to radiotherapy plus ipilimumab could not be evaluated. The sequencing used peripheral blood, collected from a patient treated with radiotherapy plus ipilimumab.

CDR3 residues: CASSATVHTEAFF. As DNA, the CDR3 is TGTGCCAGCAGCGCCACAGTCCACACTGAAGCTTTCTTT. The chain carries TRBV7-2 and TRBJ1-1; D gene ambiguous. Germline V gene data show CDR1 as SGHTA and CDR2 as FQGNSA. The CDR3 loop spans 13 amino acids. Deletions cut 5 bases from V and 3 bases from J, with 10 bases between.